A selection of T cell receptor beta chains follows, all from one sample in a study of cytomegalovirus exposure and HLA in healthy donors. The data were produced by immunoSEQ multiplex PCR, yet TCRdb's version contains in-frame clones alone and is incomplete. Of 100,000 to 150,000 clones in the sample, around four fifths were seen once. Sequencing used PBMCs. The receptors originated from a woman between 40 and 55 years old in good health and CMV-seropositive. CDR3s include the opening cysteine and the closing phenylalanine or tryptophan. The D gene is left open where the match is weak. Rows may omit the clone size; those that give it use once, few, many or a size class.

cdr3_nt cdr3_aa v_call d_call cdr3_length j_call clone_size
TGTGCCAGCAGCAGAAGGGACAGTTCGGTCGTAGCCGGGGAGCTGTTTTTT CASSRRDSSVVAGELFF TRBV7-2 TRBD1 17 TRBJ2-2 once
TGTGCCAGCAGGACTAGCGGGAGGAACGGCTACACAGATACGCAGTATTTT CASRTSGRNGYTDTQYF TRBV28 TRBD2 17 TRBJ2-3 .
TGTGCAAGTCACACCGACCGGGACAGGGATAATGGCTACACCTTC CASHTDRDRDNGYTF TRBV12-2 . 15 TRBJ1-2 .
TGTGCCTGGAGTGGAAGGACAGATACCATCTACGAGCAGTACTTC CAWSGRTDTIYEQYF TRBV30 . 15 TRBJ2-7 .
TGTGCCAGCAGCCTGCCCCCGACGCAGGGAGATACGCAGTATTTT CASSLPPTQGDTQYF TRBV7-9 . 15 TRBJ2-3 .
TGCGCCAGCACCGCGGACGGAGGAAGTGAAGCTTTCTTT CASTADGGSEAFF TRBV5-1 . 13 TRBJ1-1 .
TGTGCCAGCAGCCCGGGTGTGACTAATGAAAAACTGTTTTTT CASSPGVTNEKLFF TRBV5-4 . 14 TRBJ1-4 .
TGTGCCAGCAGTTTAGCTAGAAGAGGGGATACGCAGTATTTT CASSLARRGDTQYF TRBV27 . 14 TRBJ2-3 .
TGTGCCAGCAGCTTCCGGGGGGAGAACACTGAAGCTTTCTTT CASSFRGENTEAFF TRBV7-9 . 14 TRBJ1-1 .
TGTGCCAGCAGTTTAGATGGGGGGGCCTATGGCTACACCTTC CASSLDGGAYGYTF TRBV28 . 14 TRBJ1-2 .
TGCGCCAGCAGCCAAGGGGGACAGGGCAGTAATTCACCCCTCCACTTT CASSQGGQGSNSPLHF TRBV5-1 TRBD1 16 TRBJ1-6 .
TGTGCCAGCAGCGTGGGAAAGGGGTCCTACAATGAGCAGTTCTTC CASSVGKGSYNEQFF TRBV9 . 15 TRBJ2-1 .
TGTGCCAGCTCGCCAACAAGGGGCGCTGGGGCCAACGTCCTGACTTTC CASSPTRGAGANVLTF TRBV18 . 16 TRBJ2-6 .
TGTGCCAGCAGCCAAGGCAGGGGGGCTGAAGCTTTCTTT CASSQGRGAEAFF TRBV14 TRBD1 13 TRBJ1-1 .
TGTGCCAGCAGTGAAAAGGGACTAGCGTGGAATGAGCAGTTCTTC CASSEKGLAWNEQFF TRBV2 TRBD2 15 TRBJ2-1 once
TGTGCCAGCTCACTTAGTACGGCACAGGAAAAACTGTTTTTT CASSLSTAQEKLFF TRBV18 . 14 TRBJ1-4 once
TGTGCCAGCAGCTTATCTAGGGGGACACAAGAGACCCAGTACTTC CASSLSRGTQETQYF TRBV13 . 15 TRBJ2-5 .
TGTGCCAGCAGCATTCCAGGGTATGAGCAGTTCTTC CASSIPGYEQFF TRBV28 . 12 TRBJ2-1 .
TGCACCAGCAGCCAAGAAAGGGGGTTTAACACCGGGGAGCTGTTTTTT CTSSQERGFNTGELFF TRBV1 . 16 TRBJ2-2 .
TGTGCCTGGAGCCATCTGATCGGGGGGACGTCCTACGAGCAGTACTTC CAWSHLIGGTSYEQYF TRBV30 TRBD2 16 TRBJ2-7 .
TGTGCCAGCAGCTCGCTAGCGGGAGGGCTTAATGAGCAGTTCTTC CASSSLAGGLNEQFF TRBV7-6 TRBD2 15 TRBJ2-1 .
TGTGCCAGTAGTACCGCCGCGACAGGGAAGTTCTTC CASSTAATGKFF TRBV19 TRBD1 12 TRBJ2-1 .
TGTGCCAGCAGTAATTCTGGGACAGGGTGGGGAAGCTCCTACAATGAGCAGTTCTTC CASSNSGTGWGSSYNEQFF TRBV27 TRBD1 19 TRBJ2-1 few
TGCGCCAGCAGCCTTCTAGGGGGGGGCGGTGAGCAGTACTTC CASSLLGGGGEQYF TRBV4-3 . 14 TRBJ2-7 once
TGTGCCAGCAGCCCTAGGCCAACACAGGGGACGACCTACAATGAGCAGTTCTTC CASSPRPTQGTTYNEQFF TRBV7-8 TRBD1 18 TRBJ2-1 .
TGTGCCAGCAGCTTATCCACGGGGCGGGGTTTTAAGACCCAGTACTTC CASSLSTGRGFKTQYF TRBV5-4 . 16 TRBJ2-5 .
TGCAGCGTTGAAGATCGTTTTCCACCCGCGGAGGGCTACACCTTC CSVEDRFPPAEGYTF TRBV29-1 . 15 TRBJ1-2 .
TGTGCCAGCAGTATTCAACCAGGGGGCGGCGAGCAGTACTTC CASSIQPGGGEQYF TRBV2 TRBD1 14 TRBJ2-7 .
TGTGCCAGCAGCGTAGCTAAGGGAGGTACAGGCGGACCAACTAATGAAAAACTGTTTTTT CASSVAKGGTGGPTNEKLFF TRBV9 . 20 TRBJ1-4 .
TGTGCCAGCAGCGTAGGAACAGTCAATCAGCCCCAGCATTTT CASSVGTVNQPQHF TRBV9 . 14 TRBJ1-5 .
TGCGCCAGCAGCTTGACAGGTACCTCCTACGAGCAGTACTTC CASSLTGTSYEQYF TRBV5-1 . 14 TRBJ2-7 .
TGTGCCAGCAGCTTCGGGACAGAGCGCGAGCAGTACTTC CASSFGTEREQYF TRBV7-2 TRBD1 13 TRBJ2-7 .
TGTGCCAGCAGCCCGGGACACTACAATGAGCAGTTCTTC CASSPGHYNEQFF TRBV11-3 . 13 TRBJ2-1 .
TGTGCCAGCAGTGAAGCGCGAGGGGGCCCAATTGAAGCTTTCTTT CASSEARGGPIEAFF TRBV2 TRBD1 15 TRBJ1-1 .
TGTGCCAGCAGCCGAGCGGGGGGGTACGAGCAGTACTTC CASSRAGGYEQYF TRBV13 TRBD2 13 TRBJ2-7 .
TGTGCCAGCAGCCCCGGGGCAGATACGCAGTATTTT CASSPGADTQYF TRBV7-3 . 12 TRBJ2-3 .
TGTGCCAGCAGCTTAGGCCTGACAGGGGTCCAAGAGACCCAGTACTTC CASSLGLTGVQETQYF TRBV7-3 TRBD1 16 TRBJ2-5 .
TGTGCCAGCAGCCCCGGACAGTTCTATAATTCACCCCTCCACTTT CASSPGQFYNSPLHF TRBV11-2 . 15 TRBJ1-6 .
TGTGCCATCAGTGACGAAACAGTCTATAATTCACCCCTCCACTTT CAISDETVYNSPLHF TRBV10-3 . 15 TRBJ1-6 .
TGCGCCAGCAGCTCGGGACAGCTTGATTCACCCCTCCACTTT CASSSGQLDSPLHF TRBV5-1 TRBD1 14 TRBJ1-6 few
TGTGCCAGCAGCTACCGGGACAGGGCGGGGGGAGCTTTCTTT CASSYRDRAGGAFF TRBV5-4 TRBD1 14 TRBJ1-1 .
TGCGCCAGCAGGGGCAGGAGGGAGGGAAACACTGAAGCTTTCTTT CASRGRREGNTEAFF TRBV5-1 . 15 TRBJ1-1 .
TGCGCCAGCAGCAGGGACTGGGCCGGGGAGCTGTTTTTT CASSRDWAGELFF TRBV5-1 . 13 TRBJ2-2 .
TGTGCCAGCAGCGCACAGGTTAGCTCCTACGAGCAGTACTTC CASSAQVSSYEQYF TRBV7-2 . 14 TRBJ2-7 .
TGCAGCGTTGAGTTGAGGCTCACAGATACGCAGTATTTT CSVELRLTDTQYF TRBV29-1 . 13 TRBJ2-3 .
TGTGCCAGCAGCTCTCAGGCGGGGGGAGAGACCCAGTACTTC CASSSQAGGETQYF TRBV7-8 TRBD2 14 TRBJ2-5 .
TGCGCCAGCAGCTGGGGGGCGGAGGGGGCACAAGAAAAACTGTTTTTT CASSWGAEGAQEKLFF TRBV5-1 TRBD1 16 TRBJ1-4 .
TGCAGCGTTGAAACGACTAGCGGGATCGGTGAGCAGTACTTC CSVETTSGIGEQYF TRBV29-1 TRBD2 14 TRBJ2-7 few
TGTGCCAGCAGCTTGTTGCTAGCGGCTCAAAGGTCCTACAATGAGCAGTTCTTC CASSLLLAAQRSYNEQFF TRBV5-4 TRBD2 18 TRBJ2-1 .
TGTGCCAGCCTATCGGACTTTATCAATGAAAAACTGTTTTTT CASLSDFINEKLFF TRBV6-6 . 14 TRBJ1-4 few